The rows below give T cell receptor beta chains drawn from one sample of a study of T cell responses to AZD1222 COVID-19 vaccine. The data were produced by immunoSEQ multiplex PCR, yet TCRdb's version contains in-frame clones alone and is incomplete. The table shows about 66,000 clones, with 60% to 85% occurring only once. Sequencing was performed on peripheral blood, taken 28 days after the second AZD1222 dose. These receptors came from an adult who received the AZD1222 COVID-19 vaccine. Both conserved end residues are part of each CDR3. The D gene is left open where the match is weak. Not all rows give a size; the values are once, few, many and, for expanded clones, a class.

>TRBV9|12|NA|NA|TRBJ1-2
TGTGCCAGCAGTGATGACATAGCTGGCTACACCTTC
CASSDDIAGYTF
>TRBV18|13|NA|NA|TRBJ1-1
TGTGCCAGCTCACCAAGGGCCAACACTGAAGCTTTCTTT
CASSPRANTEAFF
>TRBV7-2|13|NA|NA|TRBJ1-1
TGTGCCAGCAGCTTTGCAGGGAGGGGTGAAGCTTTCTTT
CASSFAGRGEAFF
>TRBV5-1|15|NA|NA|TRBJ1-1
TGCGCCAGCAGCTTGGTTATAGGAGACAACACTGAAGCTTTCTTT
CASSLVIGDNTEAFF
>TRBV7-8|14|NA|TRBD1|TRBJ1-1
TGTGCCAGCAGCCTCCGGACAGGGGATATTGAAGCTTTCTTT
CASSLRTGDIEAFF
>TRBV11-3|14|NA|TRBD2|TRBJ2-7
TGTGCCAGCAGCTTAGAGGGGAGGGTCCACGAGCAGTACTTC
CASSLEGRVHEQYF
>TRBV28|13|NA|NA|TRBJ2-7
TGTGCCAGCAGTTTACCGGGGACGGGCGAGCAGTACTTC
CASSLPGTGEQYF
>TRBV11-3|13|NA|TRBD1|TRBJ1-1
TGTGCCAGCAGGGGACAGGGGAACACTGAAGCTTTCTTT
CASRGQGNTEAFF
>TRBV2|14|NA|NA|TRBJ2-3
TGTGCCAGCAGTTTCGGGGCCTTCACAGATACGCAGTATTTT
CASSFGAFTDTQYF
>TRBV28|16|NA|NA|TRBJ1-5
TGTGCCAGCAGTTCCTTCGGAGGGAGGGCGGGTCAGCCCCAGCATTTT
CASSSFGGRAGQPQHF
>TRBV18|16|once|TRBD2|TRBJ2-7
TGTGCCAGCTCATTGACTAGCGGGGATACCTCCTACGAGCAGTACTTC
CASSLTSGDTSYEQYF
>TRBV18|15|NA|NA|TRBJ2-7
TGTGCCAGCTCACCCGACCTGGCGGGTACCTACGAGCAGTACTTC
CASSPDLAGTYEQYF
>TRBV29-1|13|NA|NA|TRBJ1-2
TGCAGCGTTGAAGGACAGAGGAACTATGGCTACACCTTC
CSVEGQRNYGYTF
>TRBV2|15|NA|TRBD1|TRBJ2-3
TGTGCCAGCATCTTAGGGACAGCTAGCACAGATACGCAGTATTTT
CASILGTASTDTQYF
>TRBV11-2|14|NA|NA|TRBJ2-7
TGTGCCAGCAGCGCACTCGATCGACTCTACGAGCAGTACTTC
CASSALDRLYEQYF
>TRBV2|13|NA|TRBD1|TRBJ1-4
TGTGCCAGCAACGGACAGGGAAATGAAAAACTGTTTTTT
CASNGQGNEKLFF
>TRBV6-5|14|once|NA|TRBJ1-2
TGTGCCAGTCGCTTTGAGGGCCGGAGATATGGCTACACCTTC
CASRFEGRRYGYTF
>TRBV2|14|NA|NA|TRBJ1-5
TGTGCCAGCAGTGAAGGACGGGGCAATCAGCCCCAGCATTTT
CASSEGRGNQPQHF
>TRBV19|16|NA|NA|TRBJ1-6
TGTGCCAGTAGCCCCCTGGCGGGGGTAGATAATTCACCCCTCCACTTT
CASSPLAGVDNSPLHF
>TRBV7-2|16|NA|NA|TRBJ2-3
TGTGCCAGCAGCCCCTCGGCGGACTATTCCACAGATACGCAGTATTTT
CASSPSADYSTDTQYF
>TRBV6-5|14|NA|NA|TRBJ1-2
TGTGCCAGCGAGAAATCCGGGGCTAACTATGGCTACACCTTC
CASEKSGANYGYTF
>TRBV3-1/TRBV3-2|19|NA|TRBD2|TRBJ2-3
TGTGCCAGCAGCCAGAGGACTAGCGGGGGGCTCACGGCAGGGGATACGCAGTATTTT
CASSQRTSGGLTAGDTQYF
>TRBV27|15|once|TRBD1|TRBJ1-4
TGTGCCAGCAGTCCATGGACAGGGGGGAGCGAAAAACTGTTTTTT
CASSPWTGGSEKLFF
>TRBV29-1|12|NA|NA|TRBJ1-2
TGCAGCGGGGTACAGGGTGACTATGGCTACACCTTC
CSGVQGDYGYTF
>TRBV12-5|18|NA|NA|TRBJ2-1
TGTGCTAGTGGTTTGGTCTGGGCATTTATAGGGTCCTACAATGAGCAGTTCTTC
CASGLVWAFIGSYNEQFF
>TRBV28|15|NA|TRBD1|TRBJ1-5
TGTGCCAGCAGTTTGGGGACAGGGGGCAATCAGCCCCAGCATTTT
CASSLGTGGNQPQHF
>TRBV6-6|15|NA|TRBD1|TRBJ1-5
TGTGCCAGCAGTTACCAGGGACAGGGGTCACAGCCCCAGCATTTT
CASSYQGQGSQPQHF
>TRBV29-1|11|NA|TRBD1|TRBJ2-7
TGCAGCGCCGACAGGGGGGACGAGCAGTACTTC
CSADRGDEQYF